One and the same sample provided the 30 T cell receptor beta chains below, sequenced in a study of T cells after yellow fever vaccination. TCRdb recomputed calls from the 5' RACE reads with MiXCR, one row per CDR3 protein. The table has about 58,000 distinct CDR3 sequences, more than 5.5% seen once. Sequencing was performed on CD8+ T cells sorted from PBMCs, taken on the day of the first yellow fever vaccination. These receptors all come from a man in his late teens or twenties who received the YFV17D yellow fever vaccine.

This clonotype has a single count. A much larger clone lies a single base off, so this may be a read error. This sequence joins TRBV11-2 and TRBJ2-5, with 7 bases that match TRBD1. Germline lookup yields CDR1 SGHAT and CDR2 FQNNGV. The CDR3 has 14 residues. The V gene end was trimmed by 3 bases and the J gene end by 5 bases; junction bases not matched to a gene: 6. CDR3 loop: CASSFLEGAETQYF. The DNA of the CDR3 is TGTGCCAGCAGCTTCCTTGAGGGGGCGGAGACCCAGTACTTC.

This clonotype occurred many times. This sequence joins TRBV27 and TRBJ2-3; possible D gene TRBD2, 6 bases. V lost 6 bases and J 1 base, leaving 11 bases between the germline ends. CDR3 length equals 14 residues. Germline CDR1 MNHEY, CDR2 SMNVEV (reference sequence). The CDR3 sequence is CASSLWRGTDTQYF. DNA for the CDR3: TGTGCCAGCAGCCTTTGGAGGGGCACAGATACGCAGTATTTT.

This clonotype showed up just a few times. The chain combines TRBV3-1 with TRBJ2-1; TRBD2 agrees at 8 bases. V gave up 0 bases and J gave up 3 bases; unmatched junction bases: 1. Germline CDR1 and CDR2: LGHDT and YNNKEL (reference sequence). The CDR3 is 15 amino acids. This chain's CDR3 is CASSQDAGGYNEQFF. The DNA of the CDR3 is TGTGCCAGCAGCCAAGATGCGGGGGGCTACAATGAGCAGTTCTTC.

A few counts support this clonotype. The CDR3 is CASSHPGLANTGELFF. DNA for the CDR3: TGTGCCAGCAGCCACCCGGGACTAGCGAACACCGGGGAGCTGTTTTTT. The rearrangement links TRBV3-1 to TRBJ2-2; 8 positions agree with TRBD2. Germline V gives CDR1 LGHDT, CDR2 YNNKEL (reference sequence). V trimming: 3 bases; J trimming: 0 bases; junction bases outside the gene matches: 3. This CDR3 spans 16 amino acids. The full variable domain, its missing parts supplied by reference TRBV3-1 and TRBJ2-2, is DTAVSQTPKYLVTQMGNDKSIKCEQNLGHDTMYWYKQDSKKFLKIMFSYNNKELIINETVPNRFSPKSPDKAHLNLHINSLELGDSAVYFCASSHPGLANTGELFFGEGSRLTVL.

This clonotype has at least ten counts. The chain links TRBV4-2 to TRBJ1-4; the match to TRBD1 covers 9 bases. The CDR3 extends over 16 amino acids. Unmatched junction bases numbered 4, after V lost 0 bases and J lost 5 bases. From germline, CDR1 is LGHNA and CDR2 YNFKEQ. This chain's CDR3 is CASSQDPGTGNEKLFF. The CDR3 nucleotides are TGTGCCAGCAGCCAAGATCCAGGGACAGGGAATGAAAAACTGTTTTTT.

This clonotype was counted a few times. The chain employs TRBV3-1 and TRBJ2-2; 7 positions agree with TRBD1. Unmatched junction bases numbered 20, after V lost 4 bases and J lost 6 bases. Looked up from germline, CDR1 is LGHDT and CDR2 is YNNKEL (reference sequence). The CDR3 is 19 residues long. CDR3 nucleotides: TGTGCCAGCAGCCCCAAGAGTCGGGACAGCTTCTACGGAGCCGGGGAGCTGTTTTTT. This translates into CASSPKSRDSFYGAGELFF.

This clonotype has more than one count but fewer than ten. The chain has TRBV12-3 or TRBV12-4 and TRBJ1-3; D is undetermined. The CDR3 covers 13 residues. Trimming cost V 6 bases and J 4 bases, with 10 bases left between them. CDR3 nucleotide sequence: TGTGCCAGCAGCATCGACGGAGGAAACACCATATATTTT. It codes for CASSIDGGNTIYF.

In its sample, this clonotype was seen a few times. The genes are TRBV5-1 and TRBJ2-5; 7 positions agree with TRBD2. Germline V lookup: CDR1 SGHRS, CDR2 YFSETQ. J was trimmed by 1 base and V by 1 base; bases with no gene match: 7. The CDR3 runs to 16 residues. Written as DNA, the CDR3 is TGCGCCAGCAGCTTGAGAGCGGGGAGAGTCCAAGAGACCCAGTACTTC. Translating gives CASSLRAGRVQETQYF.

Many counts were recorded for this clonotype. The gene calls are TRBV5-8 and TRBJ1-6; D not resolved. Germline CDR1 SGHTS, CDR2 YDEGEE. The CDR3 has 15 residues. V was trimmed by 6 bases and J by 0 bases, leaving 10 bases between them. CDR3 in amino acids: CASTKWGSYNSPLHF. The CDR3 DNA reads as TGTGCCAGCACTAAGTGGGGCTCCTATAATTCACCCCTCCACTTT.

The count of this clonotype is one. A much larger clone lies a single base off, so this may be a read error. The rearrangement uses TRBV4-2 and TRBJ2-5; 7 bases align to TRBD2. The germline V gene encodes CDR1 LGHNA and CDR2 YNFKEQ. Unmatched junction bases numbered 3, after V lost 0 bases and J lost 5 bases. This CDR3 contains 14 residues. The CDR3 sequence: CASSQEAGHETQYF. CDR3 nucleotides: TGTGCCAGCAGCCAAGAAGCGGGGCACGAGACCCAGTACTTC.

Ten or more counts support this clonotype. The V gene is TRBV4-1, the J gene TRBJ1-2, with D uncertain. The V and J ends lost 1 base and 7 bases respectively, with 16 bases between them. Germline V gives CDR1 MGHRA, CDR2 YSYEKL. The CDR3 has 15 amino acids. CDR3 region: CASSQVPGVAAGYTF. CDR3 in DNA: TGCGCCAGCAGCCAAGTTCCCGGGGTAGCGGCTGGCTACACCTTC.

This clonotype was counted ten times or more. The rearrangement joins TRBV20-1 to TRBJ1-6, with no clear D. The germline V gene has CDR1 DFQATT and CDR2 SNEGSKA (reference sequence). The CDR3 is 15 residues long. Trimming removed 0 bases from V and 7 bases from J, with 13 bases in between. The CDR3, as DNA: TGCAGTGCTAGAGATCGGGCATACCCCAATTCACCCCTCCACTTT. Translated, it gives CSARDRAYPNSPLHF.

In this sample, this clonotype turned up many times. CDR3 in DNA: TGTGCCAGCAGTTGGACTAGCGCCCTCACAGATACGCAGTATTTT. Amino acids: CASSWTSALTDTQYF. The chain carries TRBV28 and TRBJ2-3; 9 bases map to TRBD2. V trimming: 4 bases; J trimming: 2 bases; junction bases outside the gene matches: 4. The CDR3 is 15 residues long. Germline V gene lookup returns CDR1 MDHEN and CDR2 SYDVKM.

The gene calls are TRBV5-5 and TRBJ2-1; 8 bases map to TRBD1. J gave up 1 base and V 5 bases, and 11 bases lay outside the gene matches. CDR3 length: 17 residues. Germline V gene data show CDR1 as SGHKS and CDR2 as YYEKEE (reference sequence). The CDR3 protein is CASRGSGTGKSYNEQFF. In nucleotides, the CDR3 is TGTGCCAGCAGGGGGTCCGGGACAGGAAAATCCTACAATGAGCAGTTCTTC.

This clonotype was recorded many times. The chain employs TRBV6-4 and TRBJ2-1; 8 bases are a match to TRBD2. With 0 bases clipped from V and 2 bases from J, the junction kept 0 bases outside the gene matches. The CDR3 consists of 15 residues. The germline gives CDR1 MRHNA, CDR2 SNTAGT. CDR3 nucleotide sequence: TGTGCCAGCAGTGACTCTAGCGGGGCCTACAATGAGCAGTTCTTC. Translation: CASSDSSGAYNEQFF.

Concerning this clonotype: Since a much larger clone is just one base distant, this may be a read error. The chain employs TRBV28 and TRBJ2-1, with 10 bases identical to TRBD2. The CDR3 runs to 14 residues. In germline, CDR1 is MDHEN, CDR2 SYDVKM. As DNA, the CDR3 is TGTGCCAGTGGACTAGCGGAGGTCTACGATGAGCAGTTCTTC. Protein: CASGLAEVYDEQFF. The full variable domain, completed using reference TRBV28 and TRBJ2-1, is DVKVTQSSRYLVKRTGEKVFLECVQDMDHENMFWYRQDPGLGLRLIYFSYDVKMKEKGDIPEGYSVSREKKERFSLILESASTNQTSMYLCASGLAEVYDEQFFGPGTRLTVL.

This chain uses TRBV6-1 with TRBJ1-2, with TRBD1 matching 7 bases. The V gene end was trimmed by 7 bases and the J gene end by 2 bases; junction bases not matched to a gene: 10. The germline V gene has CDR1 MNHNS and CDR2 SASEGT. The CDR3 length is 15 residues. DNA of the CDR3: TGTGCCAGCACTGGTCAGACAGGGAGGAACTATGGCTACACCTTC. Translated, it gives CASTGQTGRNYGYTF.

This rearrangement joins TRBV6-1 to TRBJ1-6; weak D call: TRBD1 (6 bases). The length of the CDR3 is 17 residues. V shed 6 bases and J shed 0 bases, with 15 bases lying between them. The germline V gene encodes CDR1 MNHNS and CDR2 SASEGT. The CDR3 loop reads CASRSTGLSSYNSPLHF. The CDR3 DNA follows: TGTGCCAGCAGATCGACAGGCCTGAGCTCCTATAATTCACCCCTCCACTTT.

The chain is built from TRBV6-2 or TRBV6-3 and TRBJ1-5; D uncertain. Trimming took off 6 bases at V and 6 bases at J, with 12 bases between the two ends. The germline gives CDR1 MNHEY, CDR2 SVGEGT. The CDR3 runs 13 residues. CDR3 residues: CASSDVGAQPQHF. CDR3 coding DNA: TGTGCCAGCAGCGACGTGGGAGCTCAGCCCCAGCATTTT.

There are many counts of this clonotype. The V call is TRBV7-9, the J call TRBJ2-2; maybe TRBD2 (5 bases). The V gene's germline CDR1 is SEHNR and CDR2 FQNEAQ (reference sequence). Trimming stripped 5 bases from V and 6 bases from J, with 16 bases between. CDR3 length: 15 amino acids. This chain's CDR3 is CASSLPDGVPGELFF. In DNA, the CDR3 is TGTGCCAGCAGCCTACCGGACGGGGTTCCCGGGGAGCTGTTTTTT.

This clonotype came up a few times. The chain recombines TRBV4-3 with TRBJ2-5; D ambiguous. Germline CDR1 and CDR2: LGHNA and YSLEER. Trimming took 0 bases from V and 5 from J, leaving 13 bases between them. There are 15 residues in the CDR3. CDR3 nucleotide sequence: TGCGCCAGCAGCCAAGATAGTGTAGATGGGGAGACCCAGTACTTC. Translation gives CASSQDSVDGETQYF.

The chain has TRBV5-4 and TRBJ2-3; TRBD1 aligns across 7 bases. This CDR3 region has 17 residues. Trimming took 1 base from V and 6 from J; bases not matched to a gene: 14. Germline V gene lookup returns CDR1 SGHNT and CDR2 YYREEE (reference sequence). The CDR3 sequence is CASSLRGGRGTPDTQYF. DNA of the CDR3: TGTGCCAGCAGCTTGCGGGGCGGCAGGGGGACCCCGGATACGCAGTATTTT.

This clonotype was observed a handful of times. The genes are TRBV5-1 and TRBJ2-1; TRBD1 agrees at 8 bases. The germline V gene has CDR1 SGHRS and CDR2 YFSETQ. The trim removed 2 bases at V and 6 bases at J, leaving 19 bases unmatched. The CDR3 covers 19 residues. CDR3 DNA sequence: TGCGCCAGCAGCTTTTCGACAGGACCTGACAGGGGCCCCGCCAATGAGCAGTTCTTC. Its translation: CASSFSTGPDRGPANEQFF. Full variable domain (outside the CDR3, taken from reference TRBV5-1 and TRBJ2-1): KAGVTQTPRYLIKTRGQQVTLSCSPISGHRSVSWYQQTPGQGLQFLFEYFSETQRNKGNFPGRFSGRQFSNSRSEMNVSTLELGDSALYLCASSFSTGPDRGPANEQFFGPGTRLTVL.

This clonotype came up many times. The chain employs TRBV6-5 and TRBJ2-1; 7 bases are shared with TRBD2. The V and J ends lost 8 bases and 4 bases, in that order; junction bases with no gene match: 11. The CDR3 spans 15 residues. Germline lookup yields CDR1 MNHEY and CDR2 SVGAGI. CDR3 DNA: TGTGCCAGCCTGGGGGTCGGGGGGTATTACAATGAGCAGTTCTTC. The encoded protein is CASLGVGGYYNEQFF.

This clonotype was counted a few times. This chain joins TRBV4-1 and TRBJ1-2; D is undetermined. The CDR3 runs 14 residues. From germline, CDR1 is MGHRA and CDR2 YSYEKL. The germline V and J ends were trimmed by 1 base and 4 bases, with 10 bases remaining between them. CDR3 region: CASSQVGNLYGYTF. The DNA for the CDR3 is TGCGCCAGCAGCCAAGTAGGGAACCTCTATGGCTACACCTTC.

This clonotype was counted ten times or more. The CDR3 reads CASSLDETQYF. The CDR3 coding sequence is TGTGCCAGCAGTTTAGATGAGACCCAGTACTTC. J is TRBJ2-5 and V is TRBV12-3 or TRBV12-4; D not resolved. This CDR3 contains 11 residues. V lost 1 base and J lost 5, with 2 bases in between.

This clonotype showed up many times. CDR3 DNA sequence: TGCAGTGCTAGAGACAGGGGAAGCAATCAGCCCCAGCATTTT. It yields the protein CSARDRGSNQPQHF. This sequence joins TRBV20-1 and TRBJ1-5, with D possibly matching TRBD1 (6 bases). With 0 bases removed from V and 1 base from J, the gap between germline ends came to 7 bases. Germline loops: CDR1 DFQATT, CDR2 SNEGSKA (reference sequence). This CDR3 comprises 14 residues.

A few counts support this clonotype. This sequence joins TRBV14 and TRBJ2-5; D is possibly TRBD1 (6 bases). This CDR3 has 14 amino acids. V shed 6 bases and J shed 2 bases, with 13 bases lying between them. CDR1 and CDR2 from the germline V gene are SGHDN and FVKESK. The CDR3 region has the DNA TGTGCCAGCAGTTCGTGGGGGCTACAAGAGACCCAGTACTTC. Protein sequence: CASSSWGLQETQYF.

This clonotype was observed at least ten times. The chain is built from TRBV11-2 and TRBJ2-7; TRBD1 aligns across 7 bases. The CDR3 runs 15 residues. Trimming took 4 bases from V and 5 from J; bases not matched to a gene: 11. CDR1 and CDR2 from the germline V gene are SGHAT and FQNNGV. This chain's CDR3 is CASSSDTDRNHEQYF. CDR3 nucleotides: TGTGCCAGCAGCTCAGACACGGACAGGAACCACGAGCAGTACTTC.

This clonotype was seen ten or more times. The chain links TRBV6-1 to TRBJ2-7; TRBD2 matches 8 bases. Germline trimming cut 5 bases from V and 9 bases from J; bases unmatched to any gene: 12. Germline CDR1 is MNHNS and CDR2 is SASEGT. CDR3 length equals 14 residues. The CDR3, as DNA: TGTGCCAGCAGTACAACAGCGGGGGAAGCTTCGCAGTACGTC. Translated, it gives CASSTTAGEASQYV.